This TCR beta chain was observed in a study of regulatory T cells in long-lasting Graves disease. As concerns this clonotype: One end of the junction does not line up with germline, which may come from a read error.

The TCR beta library used iRepertoire HTBI primers with Arm-PCR amplification of CDR3. Using its own MiXCR run on the multiplex PCR reads, TCRdb lists one record per CDR3 protein. The sample lists around 230,000 distinct CDR3 sequences; about a sixth were seen once. Time point of the sample: newly diagnosed GD, antithyroid drugs for less than 3 months. PBMC-derived RNA was used for the TCR library. The material sequenced was peripheral blood mononuclear cells (PBMCs), taken at new diagnosis, from a patient treated with antithyroid drugs. The receptor's source is a female donor with Graves disease.

The CDR3 loop reads CTSSESGIEAFF. The CDR3 nucleotides are TGTACCAGCAGTGAAAGCGGGATCGAAGCTTTCTTT. J is TRBJ1-1 and V is TRBV6-2 or TRBV6-3; D gene unclear. Germline V gene data show CDR1 as MNHEY and CDR2 as SVGEGT. The CDR3 sequence is 12 residues long.